This T cell receptor beta chain appears in the sequencing data of a study of blood T cell repertoires in COVID-19. Turning to the study itself: The United States, Italy and Spain provided the acute and convalescent COVID-19 samples.

Some clones are missing from TCRdb's copy, which holds only in-frame ones; the method was immunoSEQ multiplex PCR. The sample consists of around 110,000 clones, about nine tenths of them appearing once. Germline CDR1 reads LGHDT; CDR2 reads YNNKEL (reference sequence). This CDR3 region has 16 residues. Trimming pared 0 bases from V and 9 bases from J, leaving 15 bases between. The sequencing input was peripheral blood. The chain couples TRBV3-1 (or the pseudogene TRBV3-2) to TRBJ1-6, with D perhaps matching TRBD1 (5 bases). The source is a human donor with active COVID-19. The donor label of this sample is uncertain. The CDR3 coding sequence is TGTGCCAGCAGCCAAGATCTTGGACACGTCGGTTCACCCCTCCACTTT. Translation: CASSQDLGHVGSPLHF.